The sequence of this T cell receptor beta chain was determined in a study of blood T cells in healthy people across ages. The germline gives CDR1 DFQATT, CDR2 SNEGSKA (reference sequence). V lost 1 base, J lost 8 bases, and 21 bases lay in between. The CDR3 contains 16 residues. Through a sample-barcoded 5' primer and a J-beta primer mix, a second PCR was run for roughly 7 to 12 cycles. TCRdb re-called the 5' RACE reads through MiXCR, storing one row per CDR3 protein. The sample yields 600,000 to 850,000 distinct CDR3 sequences, approximately 25% seen once. The same data also contributed to another study, on T cells of mothers and their children.

The sequence was obtained from a boy between 10 and 17 years old in good health. The chain employs TRBV20-1 and TRBJ2-1, with D possibly TRBD2 on 6 matching bases. Source material: blood. The CDR3 spells CSARVWGVTGIDEQFF. In DNA, the CDR3 is TGCAGTGCTAGAGTCTGGGGGGTTACCGGTATTGATGAGCAGTTCTTC.